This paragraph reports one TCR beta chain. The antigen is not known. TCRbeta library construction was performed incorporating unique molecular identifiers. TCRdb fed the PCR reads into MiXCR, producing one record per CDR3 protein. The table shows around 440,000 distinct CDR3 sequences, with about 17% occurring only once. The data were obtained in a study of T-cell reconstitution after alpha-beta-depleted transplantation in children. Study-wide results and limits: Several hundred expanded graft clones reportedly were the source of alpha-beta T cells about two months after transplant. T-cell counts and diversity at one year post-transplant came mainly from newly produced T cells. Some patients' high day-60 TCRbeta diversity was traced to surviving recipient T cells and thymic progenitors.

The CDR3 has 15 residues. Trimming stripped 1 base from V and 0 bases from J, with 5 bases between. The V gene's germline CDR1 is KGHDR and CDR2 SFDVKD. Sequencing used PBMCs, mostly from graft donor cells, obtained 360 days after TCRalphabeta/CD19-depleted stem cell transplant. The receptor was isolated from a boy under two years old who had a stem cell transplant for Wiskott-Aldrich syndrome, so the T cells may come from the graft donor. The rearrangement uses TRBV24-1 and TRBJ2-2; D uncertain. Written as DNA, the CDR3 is TGTGCCACCAGTGATTTTCCCGCGAACACCGGGGAGCTGTTTTTT. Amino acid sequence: CATSDFPANTGELFF.